The 32 T cell receptor beta chains listed next were all sequenced from one sample in a study of blood T cell repertoires in COVID-19. Produced via immunoSEQ multiplex PCR; TCRdb's table is partial and in-frame only. Of around 110,000 clones listed, 70% to 85% are singletons. The sample comprised peripheral blood. All receptors come from a man between 70 and 80 years old with active or convalescent COVID-19.

The chain combines TRBV2 with TRBJ2-5, with TRBD2 matching 10 bases. Germline V gene data show CDR1 as SNHLY and CDR2 as FYNNEI. V dropped 2 bases and J dropped 1; count of bases not matched to a gene: 4. The CDR3 is made up of 16 amino acids. The CDR3 loop reads CASSEYSGGAQETQYF. The CDR3 DNA follows: TGTGCCAGCAGTGAATACAGCGGGGGGGCCCAAGAGACCCAGTACTTC.

The chain has TRBV5-4 and TRBJ2-2; D call uncertain. V lost 0 bases and J lost 4, with 4 bases in between. There are 13 residues in the CDR3. CDR1 SGHNT and CDR2 YYREEE come from the germline V gene (reference sequence). The CDR3 bases are TGTGCCAGCAGCTTGGCGGGCACCGGGGAGCTGTTTTTT. It specifies CASSLAGTGELFF.

The chain employs TRBV10-3 and TRBJ1-1; 12 positions agree with TRBD1. This CDR3 is 15 amino acids long. V lost 6 bases and J lost 4; bases outside the gene matches: 6. Germline assignment: CDR1 ENHRY and CDR2 SYGVKD. The CDR3 loop reads CAIRAGTGGVTEAFF. For the CDR3, the DNA is TGTGCCATCAGGGCCGGGACAGGGGGCGTCACTGAAGCTTTCTTT.

This chain connects TRBV9 to TRBJ2-2; weak D call: TRBD1 (5 bases). Deletions cut 2 bases from V and 0 bases from J, with 11 bases between. Germline-derived CDR1 and CDR2 are SGDLS and YYNGEE. CDR3 length: 16 amino acids. CDR3 bases: TGTGCCAGCAGCGTGGGGCAGGACGCGAACACCGGGGAGCTGTTTTTT. Translation: CASSVGQDANTGELFF. The variable domain in full, completed from reference TRBV9 and TRBJ2-2, reads DSGVTQTPKHLITATGQRVTLRCSPRSGDLSVYWYQQSLDQGLQFLIQYYNGEERAKGNILERFSAQQFPDLHSELNLSSLELGDSALYFCASSVGQDANTGELFFGEGSRLTVL.

The rearrangement uses TRBV11-3 and TRBJ2-1; D not certain. The CDR3 is 13 residues long. Between the trimmed V and J ends, which lost 0 bases and 13 bases, there was a span of 13 bases. CDR1 is SGHNT and CDR2 is YENEEA in the germline V gene. This CDR3 reads CASSLELLGLQFF. The CDR3 nucleotides read TGTGCCAGCAGCTTAGAGCTGCTAGGTCTCCAGTTCTTC.

This clone was seen a single time. The J gene is TRBJ2-1, the V gene TRBV28, with 9 bases aligning to TRBD2. Per germline, CDR1 MDHEN and CDR2 SYDVKM. There are 14 residues in the CDR3. V trimming: 7 bases; J trimming: 6 bases; junction bases outside the gene matches: 7. This chain's CDR3 is CASILAGISNEQFF. CDR3 bases: TGTGCCAGCATCCTAGCGGGGATCTCCAATGAGCAGTTCTTC.

The CDR3 sequence: CASSIDPYTNYGYTF. CDR3 coding DNA: TGTGCCAGTAGTATAGATCCGTATACTAACTATGGCTACACCTTC. V usage is TRBV19 and J usage is TRBJ1-2; no clear D gene. CDR1 LNHDA and CDR2 SQIVND come from the germline V gene (reference sequence). Trimming pared 0 bases from V and 0 bases from J, leaving 8 bases between. CDR3 length: 15 amino acids.

J is TRBJ2-2 and V is TRBV7-6, with a tentative D call TRBD1 (6 bases). CDR3 length: 15 amino acids. V gave up 1 base and J gave up 6 bases, with 12 bases separating them. Germline V gene data show CDR1 as SGHVS and CDR2 as FNYEAQ. In nucleotides, the CDR3 is TGTGCCAGCAGCTTAGAGTCAGGGGTCCCCGGGGAGCTGTTTTTT. Translating gives CASSLESGVPGELFF.

J is TRBJ1-1 and V is TRBV5-5; the D gene is possibly TRBD1 (5 bases). The CDR3 covers 16 residues. Deletions cut 4 bases from V and 4 bases from J, with 20 bases between. CDR1 is SGHKS, CDR2 YYEKEE, per germline (reference sequence). In DNA form, the CDR3 reads TGTGCCAGCAGCCTTTTAGGGGAGGGTTGGGGCACTGAAGCTTTCTTT. It encodes CASSLLGEGWGTEAFF.

This chain links TRBV6-5 with TRBJ1-2; 7 bases are a match to TRBD1. The V segment lost 2 bases and the J segment 8 bases; nucleotides outside the gene matches: 5. The CDR3 loop spans 13 amino acids. Germline CDR1 is MNHEY and CDR2 is SVGAGI. The CDR3: CASSYQGGLGYTF. CDR3 in DNA: TGTGCCAGCAGTTACCAAGGGGGCTTAGGCTACACCTTC.

V gene TRBV9 combines with J gene TRBJ1-2; unclear D gene. The germline V gene has CDR1 SGDLS and CDR2 YYNGEE. The germline V and J ends were trimmed by 1 base and 4 bases, with 11 bases remaining between them. The CDR3 spans 14 residues. The CDR3 DNA reads TGTGCCAGCAGCGTAAACGGGGTTTCCTATGGCTACACCTTC. Translation gives CASSVNGVSYGYTF. The full variable domain, with the rest looked up from reference TRBV9 and TRBJ1-2, is DSGVTQTPKHLITATGQRVTLRCSPRSGDLSVYWYQQSLDQGLQFLIQYYNGEERAKGNILERFSAQQFPDLHSELNLSSLELGDSALYFCASSVNGVSYGYTFGSGTRLTVV.

The chain employs TRBV18 and TRBJ2-6; the D is unclear. Germline loops: CDR1 KGHSH, CDR2 LQKENI. The V end lost 1 base, the J end lost 4 bases, and 11 bases lay between the germline ends. The CDR3 runs to 16 residues. For the CDR3, the DNA is TGTGCCAGCTCACCACGTAGCCGAGCAGGGGCCAACGTCCTGACTTTC. This translates into CASSPRSRAGANVLTF.

The chain combines TRBV19 with TRBJ2-7; possibly TRBD2 for D (6 bases). The CDR3 runs 15 residues. Looked up from germline, CDR1 is LNHDA and CDR2 is SQIVND (reference sequence). V was trimmed by 3 bases and J by 4 bases, leaving 16 bases between them. CDR3 bases: TGTGCCAGTAGTATCCGACTACTAGCAGGTTACGAGCAGTACTTC. It specifies CASSIRLLAGYEQYF.

The chain uses TRBV12-3 or TRBV12-4 and TRBJ1-1; 9 positions agree with TRBD1. CDR3 length: 13 residues. Losses at the gene ends were 8 bases for V and 11 bases for J; bases not matched to a gene: 12. For the CDR3, the DNA is TGTGCCAGCGGCCCCGGGACAGGGACTTTGGCTTTCTTT. It specifies CASGPGTGTLAFF.

The chain links TRBV5-4 to TRBJ1-2; the D is unclear. The V and J ends lost 0 bases and 2 bases respectively, with 5 bases between them. This CDR3 is 13 amino acids long. The germline V gene encodes CDR1 SGHNT and CDR2 YYREEE (reference sequence). In DNA, the CDR3 is TGTGCCAGCAGCTTGGACTGGAACTATGGCTACACCTTC. Its protein is CASSLDWNYGYTF.

The J gene is TRBJ1-1, the V gene TRBV7-9; D gene unclear. V lost 5 bases and J lost 4, with 14 bases in between. The germline gives CDR1 SEHNR, CDR2 FQNEAQ (reference sequence). The CDR3 contains 14 residues. The CDR3 sequence: CASSPRGGSTEAFF. CDR3 DNA sequence: TGTGCCAGCAGCCCACGGGGAGGTAGCACTGAAGCTTTCTTT. The variable domain in full, completed from reference TRBV7-9 and TRBJ1-1, reads DTGVSQNPRHKITKRGQNVTFRCDPISEHNRLYWYRQTLGQGPEFLTYFQNEAQLEKSRLLSDRFSAERPKGSFSTLEIQRTEQGDSAMYLCASSPRGGSTEAFFGQGTRLTVV.

Remarks on this clone: One junction end does not reproduce the germline sequence, and a read error may be involved. The chain uses TRBV7-7 and TRBJ1-4, with 10 bases lining up with TRBD1. This CDR3 has 18 residues. Germline V gene data show CDR1 as SSHAT and CDR2 as FNYEAQ (reference sequence). CDR3 in amino acids: CASSLECDRGRWNEKLFF. The CDR3 DNA reads TGTGCTAGCAGCTTAGAGTGTGACAGGGGGCGTTGGAATGAAAAACTGTTTTTT.

The chain joins TRBV24-1 to TRBJ1-1; D may be TRBD1 (5 bases). V lost 0 bases to trimming and J lost 4 bases, with 14 bases between them. The CDR3 totals 16 residues. CDR1 KGHDR and CDR2 SFDVKD come from the germline V gene. The CDR3 DNA sequence: TGTGCCACCAGTGATTTGTGGCGGGGGAACCTCACTGAAGCTTTCTTT. Translation gives CATSDLWRGNLTEAFF.

J is TRBJ1-2 and V is TRBV27; 10 nucleotides agree with TRBD1. V lost 5 bases and J lost 0; bases outside the gene matches: 3. CDR3 size: 15 residues. CDR1 and CDR2 from the germline V gene are MNHEY and SMNVEV (reference sequence). The CDR3 region has the DNA TGTGCCAGCAGTCGTGGGACAGGGGCTAACTATGGCTACACCTTC. Encoded protein: CASSRGTGANYGYTF.

The chain has TRBV7-3 and TRBJ1-2, with D possibly matching TRBD1 (6 bases). This CDR3 has 15 residues. Deletions cut 3 bases from V and 2 bases from J, with 13 bases between. CDR1 is SGHTA, CDR2 FQGTGA, per germline. Written as DNA, the CDR3 is TGTGCCAGCAGCTTGAATGGGGGCGCAAACTATGGCTACACCTTC. Its protein product is CASSLNGGANYGYTF. The whole variable domain, remainder taken from reference TRBV7-3 and TRBJ1-2, is GAGVSQTPSNKVTEKGKYVELRCDPISGHTALYWYRQSLGQGPEFLIYFQGTGAADDSGLPNDRFFAVRPEGSVSTLKIQRTERGDSAVYLCASSLNGGANYGYTFGSGTRLTVV.

With respect to this clone: A read error may produce the germline difference seen at one junction end. The chain employs TRBV3-1 (or the pseudogene TRBV3-2) and TRBJ1-1; unclear D gene. Germline CDR1 LGHDT, CDR2 YNNKEL (reference sequence). CDR3 length: 16 amino acids. The CDR3 coding sequence is TGTGCCAGCAGGCAAGAGTTAAGGACGGGGAGCACTGAAGCTTTCTTT. Its protein is CASRQELRTGSTEAFF.

The chain uses TRBV5-1 and TRBJ2-5, with TRBD2 matching over 9 bases. The germline gives CDR1 SGHRS, CDR2 YFSETQ. The ends lost 0 bases at V and 3 bases at J; junction bases unmatched: 3. The CDR3 is 15 amino acids. The DNA for the CDR3 is TGCGCCAGCAGCTTGGTTGGCGGGAGGGAAGAGACCCAGTACTTC. Its protein is CASSLVGGREETQYF.

The J gene is TRBJ1-1, the V gene TRBV6-2 or TRBV6-3, with TRBD1 matching 7 bases. Germline V lookup: CDR1 MNHEY, CDR2 SVGEGT. The CDR3 sequence is 15 residues long. Unmatched junction bases numbered 9, after V lost 2 bases and J lost 6 bases. This chain's CDR3 is CASSYTGTDSPEAFF. In DNA form, the CDR3 reads TGTGCCAGCAGTTACACCGGGACAGACAGCCCTGAAGCTTTCTTT.

This CDR3 is CASSLGTSGHYEQYF. The CDR3 coding sequence is TGTGCCAGCAGCTTAGGGACTAGCGGGCACTACGAGCAGTACTTC. The chain carries TRBV11-2 and TRBJ2-7; 11 bases fit TRBD2. Germline values: CDR1 SGHAT, CDR2 FQNNGV. The CDR3 contains 15 residues. Unmatched junction bases numbered 2, after V lost 1 base and J lost 3 bases.

The chain has TRBV4-3 and TRBJ2-3; TRBD2 agrees at 9 bases. Germline CDR1 LGHNA, CDR2 YSLEER. V was clipped by 2 bases and J by 1 base; unmatched bases: 1. The CDR3 length is 15 residues. The chain's CDR3 is CASSQTSGRTDTQYF. CDR3 in DNA: TGCGCCAGCAGCCAAACTAGCGGGCGCACAGATACGCAGTATTTT.

In its sample, this clone was seen once. The chain has TRBV3-1 (or the pseudogene TRBV3-2) and TRBJ2-5; the match to TRBD2 covers 7 bases. Germline V CDR1 and CDR2: LGHDT, YNNKEL (reference sequence). The CDR3 sequence is 17 residues long. V dropped 4 bases and J dropped 5; count of bases not matched to a gene: 16. The chain's CDR3 is CASSLMLRERVGETQYF. The CDR3, as DNA: TGTGCCAGCAGCCTCATGTTGCGGGAGAGGGTAGGGGAGACCCAGTACTTC.

As concerns this clone: A read error may account for a junction end that differs from germline. This sequence joins TRBV11-3 and TRBJ2-3; unclear D gene. The length of the CDR3 is 14 residues. CDR1 and CDR2 from the germline V gene are SGHNT and YENEEA. CDR3 region: CASSLGRSTNTQYF. The DNA for the CDR3 is TGTGCCAGCAGCTTAGGGCGGAGCACAAATACGCAGTATTTT. The entire variable domain, with the rest obtained from reference TRBV11-3 and TRBJ2-3, is as follows: EAGVVQSPRYKIIEKKQPVAFWCNPISGHNTLYWYLQNLGQGPELLIRYENEEAVDDSQLPKDRFSAERLKGVDSTLKIQPAELGDSAVYLCASSLGRSTNTQYFGPGTRLTVL.

This rearrangement joins TRBV27 to TRBJ2-7, with D possibly matching TRBD2 (5 bases). Trimming removed 5 bases at V and 3 bases at J, with 11 bases between. Germline V gene data show CDR1 as MNHEY and CDR2 as SMNVEV (reference sequence). CDR3 length equals 13 residues. CDR3 bases: TGTGCCAGCAGTCTGAAGGCGGGCTACGAGCAGTACTTC. It yields the protein CASSLKAGYEQYF.

The CDR3 is CAIRAPELAGVDTQYF. The CDR3, as DNA: TGTGCCATCAGGGCCCCGGAGCTAGCGGGAGTGGATACGCAGTATTTT. This chain uses TRBV10-3 with TRBJ2-3; 10 bases fit TRBD2. The germline gives CDR1 ENHRY, CDR2 SYGVKD. This CDR3 has 16 amino acids. The trim removed 6 bases at V and 6 bases at J, leaving 12 bases unmatched.

This sequence joins TRBV30 and TRBJ2-7, with TRBD2 matching over 11 bases. V shed 2 bases, J shed 1 base, and the junction held 1 base outside the gene matches. CDR3 size: 14 residues. CDR1 and CDR2 from the germline V gene are GTSNPN and SVGIG (reference sequence). CDR3 bases: TGTGCCTGGAGTACTAGCGGGGGTTCCTACGAGCAGTACTTC. It specifies CAWSTSGGSYEQYF. Complete variable domain (other parts from reference TRBV30 and TRBJ2-7): SQTIHQWPATLVQPVGSPLSLECTVEGTSNPNLYWYRQAAGRGLQLLFYSVGIGQISSEVPQNLSASRPQDRQFILSSKKLLLSDSGFYLCAWSTSGGSYEQYFGPGTRLTVT.

This sequence joins TRBV11-2 and TRBJ2-1; D uncertain. CDR3 length equals 16 residues. V was trimmed by 1 base and J by 4 bases, leaving 14 bases between them. Germline loops: CDR1 SGHAT, CDR2 FQNNGV. CDR3 nucleotide sequence: TGTGCCAGCAGCTTAGGTGACTTCTCAATGTACAATGAGCAGTTCTTC. Its translation is CASSLGDFSMYNEQFF.

The chain joins TRBV6-5 to TRBJ2-4; TRBD1 might be the D (6 bases). Germline V gene data show CDR1 as MNHEY and CDR2 as SVGAGI. CDR3 size: 15 residues. Deletions cut 8 bases from V and 9 bases from J, with 23 bases between. The CDR3 here is CASGPTGPPRGIQYF. The CDR3 bases are TGTGCCAGCGGCCCCACAGGGCCCCCGAGGGGCATTCAGTACTTC.